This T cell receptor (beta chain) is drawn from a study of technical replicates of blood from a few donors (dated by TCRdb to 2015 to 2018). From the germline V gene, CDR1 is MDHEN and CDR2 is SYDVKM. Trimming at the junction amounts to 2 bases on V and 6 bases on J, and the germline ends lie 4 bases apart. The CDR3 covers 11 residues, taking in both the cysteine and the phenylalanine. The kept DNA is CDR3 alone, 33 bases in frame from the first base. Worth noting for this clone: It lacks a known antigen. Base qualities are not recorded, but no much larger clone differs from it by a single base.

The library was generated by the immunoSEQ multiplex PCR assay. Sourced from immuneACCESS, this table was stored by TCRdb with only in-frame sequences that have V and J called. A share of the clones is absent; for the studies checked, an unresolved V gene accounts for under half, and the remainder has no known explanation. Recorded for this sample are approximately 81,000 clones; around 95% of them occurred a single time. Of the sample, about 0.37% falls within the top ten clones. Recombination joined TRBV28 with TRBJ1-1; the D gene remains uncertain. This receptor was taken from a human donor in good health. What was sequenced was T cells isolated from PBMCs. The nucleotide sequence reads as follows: TGTGCCAGCAGTTTAGGAGCTGAAGCTTTCTTT. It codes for CASSLGAEAFF.